This paragraph reports one TCR beta chain. These data originate in a study of OX40 agonist ivuxolimab in advanced cancers. Here immunoSEQ multiplex PCR was the method, and the copy in TCRdb shows in-frame clones only, minus some. The data show some 30,000 clones, with around 86% seen just once and under 30% held by the top ten. CDR1 and CDR2 (germline): ENHRY, SYGVKD. Losses at the gene ends were 10 bases for V and 5 bases for J; bases not matched to a gene: 9. The CDR3 extends over 13 amino acids. The timepoints at which blood was sampled were baseline, cycle 4 day 1, and cycle 7 day 1. The source of this sequence is an adult with an advanced solid tumor such as melanoma, head and neck, liver or kidney cancer. The starting material was CD4+ or CD8+ T cells sorted from blood, obtained in a trial of the OX40 agonist ivuxolimab. The chain is built from TRBV10-3 and TRBJ1-1; TRBD1 matches at 8 bases. In DNA form, the CDR3 reads TGTGCCACCCAGACAGGGGTAGAAACTGAAGCTTTCTTT. Amino acids: CATQTGVETEAFF.